This T cell receptor (beta chain) derives from a study of regulatory T cells in long-lasting Graves disease. This clonotype showed up many times. Time point in this sample: newly diagnosed GD, antithyroid drugs for less than 3 months. Preparation of the TCR library used RNA extracted from PBMCs. Arm-PCR of CDR3 regions and iRepertoire HTBI primers were used to build TCR beta libraries. MiXCR was run by TCRdb on the multiplex PCR reads, yielding one entry per CDR3 protein. Among about 380,000 distinct CDR3 sequences listed, around 15% were seen once. This TCR came from a female donor with Graves disease. The sequencing used peripheral blood mononuclear cells (PBMCs), collected at new diagnosis, from a patient treated with antithyroid drugs.

The CDR3 DNA sequence: TGTGCCAGCAGTTACGGACGGAATAGGGCTCAGCCCCAGCATTTT. It encodes CASSYGRNRAQPQHF. The rearrangement uses TRBV6-2 or TRBV6-3 and TRBJ1-5; D ambiguous. The CDR3 has 15 residues. Germline CDR1 MNHEY, CDR2 SVGEGT. V was clipped by 2 bases and J by 6 bases, with 14 bases between them.